The next 29 T cell receptor beta chains were all read from a single sample in a study of T cell clonality in common variable immunodeficiency. Antigen specificity for these receptors is unknown. The method was immunoSEQ multiplex PCR; TCRdb's version includes in-frame clones alone and lacks a portion of them. This sample has 15,000 to 20,000 clones, each found more than once. The study, taken as a whole, reports: Common variable immunodeficiency TCR beta sequences reportedly had fewer deletions and N-nucleotide insertions.

What was sequenced was peripheral blood mononuclear cells. Receptors were obtained from a human donor with common variable immunodeficiency.

A note on this clone: Sequencing ends 3 residues short of the CDR3 end; the germline J gene provides the rest. V usage is TRBV7-2 and J usage is TRBJ1-4, with a possible D match to TRBD1 (5 bases). The CDR3 has 15 amino acids. Germline CDR1 SGHTA, CDR2 FQGNSA. V was trimmed by 4 bases and J by 8 bases, leaving 17 bases between them. The CDR3 sequence: CASSYMVGGGEKLFF. Incomplete CDR3 DNA: TGTGCCAGCAGCTACATGGTGGGGGGAGGGGAAAAA.

Only a few counts were recorded for this clone. With the read ending 3 residues before the CDR3 end, the germline J gene is used to fill in that end. The chain carries TRBV19 and TRBJ1-2; 10 nucleotides match TRBD1. V trimming: 5 bases; J trimming: 2 bases; junction bases outside the gene matches: 5. CDR3 size: 15 residues. Looked up from germline, CDR1 is LNHDA and CDR2 is SQIVND (reference sequence). The CDR3 protein is CASSPGTGENYGYTF. Partial CDR3 DNA: TGTGCCAGTAGTCCCGGGACAGGGGAAAACTATGGC.

This clone was seen ten or more times. The observed sequence ends 3 residues before the CDR3 terminus, with the missing tail filled in from the germline J gene. The chain carries TRBV5-1 and TRBJ2-7, with 9 bases fitting TRBD1. The CDR3 runs to 15 residues. Germline values: CDR1 SGHRS, CDR2 YFSETQ. The ends lost 4 bases at V and 3 bases at J; junction bases unmatched: 8. The sequenced part of the CDR3 DNA is TGCGCCAGCAGCGAAAACAGGGGGCCTAACTACGAG. Encoded protein: CASSENRGPNYE. The whole CDR3 sequence is CASSENRGPNYEQYF.

Concerning this clone: The sequenced fragment ends 3 residues before the CDR3 boundary, so the rest is inferred from the germline J gene. The chain recombines TRBV19 with TRBJ2-2, with D tentatively TRBD1 (7 bases). This CDR3 has 20 amino acids. The V gene's germline CDR1 is LNHDA and CDR2 SQIVND (reference sequence). V was clipped by 1 base and J by 2 bases, with 23 bases between them. CDR3 protein: CASSIVFGGAGGRNTGELFF. The part of the CDR3 DNA that was read is TGTGCCAGTAGTATAGTGTTCGGAGGGGCAGGGGGGCGAAACACCGGGGAG.

This clone showed up many times. Read data end 3 residues before the CDR3 end; the end is taken from the germline J gene. The chain employs TRBV6-2 or TRBV6-3 and TRBJ2-3; 7 positions match TRBD1. Germline assignment: CDR1 MNHEY and CDR2 SVGEGT. The CDR3 is made up of 14 amino acids. With V trimmed by 6 bases and J by 0 bases, 3 bases remained unmatched. Partial CDR3 DNA: TGTGCCAGCAGGAAACAGGGGAGCACAGATACG. It yields the protein CASRKQGSTDT. Given in full, the CDR3 is CASRKQGSTDTQYF.

This clone appeared a few times. The read terminates 3 residues ahead of where the CDR3 ends, so the germline J gene completes it. The rearrangement links TRBV7-2 to TRBJ2-7; TRBD1 is a possible D gene (6 bases). Germline V gene lookup returns CDR1 SGHTA and CDR2 FQGNSA. This CDR3 has 13 amino acids. Trimming shortened V by 6 bases and J by 2 bases, and 11 bases separated the two germline ends. CDR3 sequence reads: CASSTQGAYEQYF. CDR3 DNA, as far as it was read: TGTGCCAGCAGTACACAGGGCGCCTACGAG.

This clone has at least ten counts. Sequencing ends 3 residues short of the CDR3 end; the germline J gene provides the rest. The J gene is TRBJ2-5, the V gene TRBV14; 7 bases fit TRBD2. CDR3 length equals 16 residues. Germline CDR1 is SGHDN and CDR2 is FVKESK. V dropped 0 bases and J dropped 5; count of bases not matched to a gene: 9. The DNA read from the CDR3 is TGTGCCAGCAGCCAAGAGGGCGGGGGATATCGGGAGACC. It specifies CASSQEGGGYRET. The complete CDR3 protein is CASSQEGGGYRETQYF.

As concerns this clone: Coverage ceases 3 residues before the CDR3 finishes, and the germline J gene fills in the end. The rearrangement uses TRBV19 and TRBJ2-7; 7 bases align to TRBD2. Trimming took 5 bases from V and 2 from J; bases not matched to a gene: 3. This CDR3 region has 13 residues. In germline, CDR1 is LNHDA, CDR2 SQIVND (reference sequence). The covered CDR3 bases are TGTGCCAGTAGTTCTAGCGGCCCCTACGAG. It translates to CASSSSGPYE. The CDR3, in full, reads CASSSSGPYEQYF.

About this clone itself: The CDR3 is cut off 3 residues early in the read; its end comes from the germline J gene. The chain combines TRBV7-2 with TRBJ1-2; no firm D call. V lost 5 bases and J 1 base, leaving 5 bases between the germline ends. The CDR3 is 12 amino acids. Germline V gene lookup returns CDR1 SGHTA and CDR2 FQGNSA. CDR3 loop: CASSVGNYGYTF. Incomplete CDR3 DNA: TGTGCCAGCAGCGTCGGTAACTATGGC. The full variable domain, in which reference TRBV7-2 and TRBJ1-2 provide the parts outside the CDR3, is GAGVSQSPSNKVTEKGKDVELRCDPISGHTALYWYRQSLGQGLEFLIYFQGNSAPDKSGLPSDRFSAERTGGSVSTLTIQRTQQEDSAVYLCASSVGNYGYTFGSGTRLTVV.

This clone has at least ten counts. Sequencing ends 3 residues short of the CDR3 end; the germline J gene provides the rest. J is TRBJ2-1 and V is TRBV30; unclear D gene. V gave up 3 bases and J gave up 9 bases, with 9 bases separating them. CDR1 is GTSNPN, CDR2 SVGIG, per germline (reference sequence). This CDR3 region has 11 residues. Incomplete CDR3 DNA: TGTGCCTGGAGCCTAAGGGTTGAG. Translation: CAWSLRVE. The CDR3 reads in full as CAWSLRVEQFF.

This clone has only a few counts. Read sequence stops 3 residues before the CDR3 end, and the germline J gene provides the missing end. The chain is built from TRBV13 and TRBJ1-2; tentative D call: TRBD1 (6 bases). The CDR3 consists of 12 residues. CDR1 and CDR2 from the germline V gene are PRHDT and FYEKMQ (reference sequence). V gave up 4 bases and J gave up 6 bases, with 9 bases separating them. CDR3 in amino acids: CASSSRTDGYTF. The CDR3 bases that were read are TGTGCCAGCAGCTCCCGGACAGATGGC.

This clone was seen only a few times. The CDR3 extends 3 residues past the end of the read, so its final part is completed from the germline J gene. The genes are TRBV5-6 and TRBJ2-5; D unresolved. Germline CDR1 and CDR2: SGHDT and YYEEEE. This CDR3 region has 12 residues. Trimming took off 1 base at V and 5 bases at J, with 6 bases between the two ends. CDR3 protein: CASSLLRETQYF. Partial CDR3 DNA: TGTGCCAGCAGCTTGTTGCGGGAGACC.

As for this clone: The read finishes 3 residues shy of the CDR3 end, and the germline J gene is used to complete it. J is TRBJ1-5 and V is TRBV20-1; D is perhaps TRBD1 (5 bases). The CDR3 sequence is 15 residues long. Trimming cost V 3 bases and J 1 base, with 13 bases left between them. The germline CDR1 and CDR2 sequences are DFQATT and SNEGSKA (reference sequence). The CDR3 spells CSARGGATSNQPQHF. CDR3 DNA, as far as it was read: TGCAGTGCTAGGGGAGGGGCCACGAGCAATCAGCCC.

This clone was seen ten or more times. The sequenced fragment ends 3 residues before the CDR3 boundary, so the rest is inferred from the germline J gene. V gene TRBV7-9 combines with J gene TRBJ2-1, with D perhaps matching TRBD2 (6 bases). V lost 6 bases, J lost 7 bases, and 10 bases lay in between. Looked up from germline, CDR1 is SEHNR and CDR2 is FQNEAQ (reference sequence). The CDR3 consists of 12 residues. The sequenced part of the CDR3 DNA is TGTGCCAGCAGTGTACTAGCAAATGAG. Translated, it gives CASSVLANE. The whole CDR3 protein reads CASSVLANEQFF.

This clone was counted many times. CDR3 DNA, as far as it was read: TGTGCCAGCAGCTTAGTTTCTATCCCGACCTACGAG. Translation: CASSLVSIPTYE. In full, the CDR3 reads CASSLVSIPTYEQYF. J is TRBJ2-7 and V is TRBV7-9; D call uncertain. The read falls 3 residues short of the CDR3 end, and the missing part is taken from the germline J gene. Germline CDR1 is SEHNR and CDR2 is FQNEAQ (reference sequence). V lost 1 base and J 2 bases, leaving 12 bases between the germline ends. This CDR3 has 15 residues.

There are many counts of this clone. The CDR3 end lies 3 residues beyond the end of the read and is filled in from the germline J gene. The chain joins TRBV29-1 to TRBJ1-1; 8 nucleotides align to TRBD1. CDR3 length equals 13 residues. Per the germline V gene, CDR1 is SQVTM and CDR2 is ANQGSEA. V was pared by 6 bases and J by 1 base, with 4 bases of the junction left unmatched. The CDR3 region is CSVDREGNTEAFF. CDR3 bases read: TGCAGCGTGGACAGGGAGGGGAACACTGAA.

This clone showed up many times. The missing CDR3 end, 3 residues past where the read stops, is filled in from the germline J gene. V is TRBV20-1 and J is TRBJ1-1; unclear D gene. The CDR3 totals 12 residues. CDR1 and CDR2 (germline): DFQATT, SNEGSKA (reference sequence). CDR3 protein: CSARDGGSAAFF. The DNA read from the CDR3 is TGCAGTGCTAGAGATGGAGGGTCTGCC.

This clone was found many times. The CDR3 goes on 3 residues after the read ends, and that part is filled in from the germline J gene. The genes are TRBV20-1 and TRBJ2-3; TRBD2 matches 10 bases. Germline CDR1 DFQATT, CDR2 SNEGSKA (reference sequence). V shed 0 bases, J shed 5 bases, and the junction held 11 bases outside the gene matches. The CDR3 extends over 17 amino acids. Partial CDR3 DNA: TGCAGTGCTAGAGATCAGGCTAGCGGGAGAAAGAGAGATACG. Residues: CSARDQASGRKRDT. The full-length CDR3 reads as CSARDQASGRKRDTQYF.

This clone showed up many times. Read sequence stops 3 residues before the CDR3 end, and the germline J gene provides the missing end. The chain links TRBV20-1 to TRBJ2-6, with D possibly being TRBD1 (6 bases). CDR3 length equals 15 residues. V lost 1 base and J lost 2, with 9 bases in between. CDR1 and CDR2 (germline): DFQATT, SNEGSKA (reference sequence). Incomplete CDR3 DNA: TGCAGTGCTAGAGGTCACAGGGCTGGGGCCAACGTC. Translated, it gives CSARGHRAGANV. The complete CDR3 sequence is CSARGHRAGANVLTF.

With regard to this clone: The read ends 3 residues early relative to the CDR3; the germline J gene fills the gap. The V and J genes are TRBV7-2 and TRBJ1-5, with TRBD1 matching 7 bases. This CDR3 is built from 14 residues. The V gene's germline CDR1 is SGHTA and CDR2 FQGNSA. V shed 4 bases and J 3 bases; nucleotides not matched to a gene: 3. CDR3 loop: CASSWDSVNQPQHF. The CDR3 bases that were read are TGTGCCAGCAGCTGGGACAGCGTCAATCAGCCC.

Turning to this clone: The observed sequence ends 3 residues before the CDR3 terminus, with the missing tail filled in from the germline J gene. The chain recombines TRBV18 with TRBJ2-2; 7 bases are shared with TRBD2. Germline V gene sequence: CDR1 KGHSH, CDR2 LQKENI. J was trimmed by 3 bases and V by 4 bases; bases with no gene match: 8. The CDR3 has 16 amino acids. CDR3 bases read: TGTGCCAGCTCACTCGCCCAGGGAGGGGACACCGGGGAG. Translating it yields CASSLAQGGDTGE. The full CDR3 sequence reads CASSLAQGGDTGELFF.

On this clone: Coverage ceases 3 residues before the CDR3 finishes, and the germline J gene fills in the end. The chain is built from TRBV7-9 and TRBJ1-2; 8 bases line up with TRBD1. This CDR3 has 15 residues. Germline V gives CDR1 SEHNR, CDR2 FQNEAQ (reference sequence). The CDR3 loop reads CASSLDLRTGMGYTF. The DNA read from the CDR3 is TGTGCCAGCAGCTTAGATCTTAGGACAGGGATGGGC.

This clone was found many times. The read finishes 3 residues shy of the CDR3 end, and the germline J gene is used to complete it. This chain uses TRBV29-1 with TRBJ2-5; 8 bases are a match to TRBD1. Germline loops: CDR1 SQVTM, CDR2 ANQGSEA. The CDR3 totals 13 residues. V lost 3 bases, J lost 4 bases, and 4 bases stayed unmatched. The CDR3 is CSVDRGPRETQYF. The CDR3 DNA, read in part, is TGCAGCGTTGACAGGGGGCCGCGAGAGACC.

This clone has just a few counts. The observed sequence ends 3 residues before the CDR3 terminus, with the missing tail filled in from the germline J gene. J is TRBJ2-1 and V is TRBV11-2; TRBD2 might be the D (6 bases). CDR1 SGHAT and CDR2 FQNNGV come from the germline V gene. Trimming shortened V by 7 bases and J by 3 bases, and 13 bases separated the two germline ends. The CDR3 has 14 amino acids. CDR3 DNA, as far as it was read: TGTGCCAGCACCTCCATGGGGGGCTACAATGAG. It translates to CASTSMGGYNE. The CDR3 as a whole reads CASTSMGGYNEQFF.

Concerning this clone itself: The read comes to an end 3 residues before the CDR3 does, leaving the germline J gene to fill in the end. The chain couples TRBV5-4 to TRBJ2-5, with a weak D call TRBD1 (5 bases). This CDR3 has 14 amino acids. V lost 4 bases and J 4 bases, leaving 14 bases between the germline ends. Germline V lookup: CDR1 SGHNT, CDR2 YYREEE (reference sequence). The CDR3 protein is CASSRQGSGETQYF. The CDR3 bases that were read are TGTGCCAGCAGCCGGCAGGGCTCGGGAGAGACC.

This clone was seen only a few times. The CDR3 spells CASSLATSGYNEQFF. Partial CDR3 DNA: TGTGCCAGCAGCTTGGCGACTAGCGGATACAATGAG. This chain links TRBV11-2 with TRBJ2-1; 9 nucleotides agree with TRBD2. The sequenced fragment ends 3 residues before the CDR3 boundary, so the rest is inferred from the germline J gene. The ends lost 3 bases at V and 4 bases at J; junction bases unmatched: 4. Germline lookup yields CDR1 SGHAT and CDR2 FQNNGV. This CDR3 has 15 amino acids.

Concerning this clone: The read gets to within 3 residues of the CDR3 end, and the germline J gene fills in the rest. The V gene is TRBV6-1, the J gene TRBJ1-1, with 9 bases identical to TRBD1. The CDR3 sequence is 15 residues long. J gave up 1 base and V 4 bases, and 4 bases lay outside the gene matches. CDR1 and CDR2 (germline): MNHNS, SASEGT. CDR3 sequence reads: CASSGPGQGNTEAFF. The CDR3 DNA, read in part, is TGTGCCAGCAGTGGACCGGGACAGGGGAACACTGAA.

This clone was counted many times. The CDR3 end is not reached by the read, which stops 3 residues before it; the germline J gene fills it in. The V and J genes are TRBV6-2 or TRBV6-3 and TRBJ1-1; D is undetermined. The V gene's germline CDR1 is MNHEY and CDR2 SVGEGT. The CDR3 is made up of 12 amino acids. V was pared by 2 bases and J by 6 bases, with 7 bases between. The CDR3 loop is CASSYGRSEAFF. Incomplete CDR3 DNA: TGTGCCAGCAGTTACGGGCGATCTGAA.

This clone was detected many times. The observed sequence ends 3 residues before the CDR3 terminus, with the missing tail filled in from the germline J gene. The V gene is TRBV12-3 or TRBV12-4, the J gene TRBJ2-7, with D maybe TRBD2 (6 bases). The CDR3 extends over 16 amino acids. V dropped 2 bases and J dropped 2 bases, with 16 bases sitting between them. CDR3 in amino acids: CASSLMGLAPTYEQYF. The DNA read from the CDR3 is TGTGCCAGCAGTTTAATGGGGCTAGCGCCAACCTACGAG.